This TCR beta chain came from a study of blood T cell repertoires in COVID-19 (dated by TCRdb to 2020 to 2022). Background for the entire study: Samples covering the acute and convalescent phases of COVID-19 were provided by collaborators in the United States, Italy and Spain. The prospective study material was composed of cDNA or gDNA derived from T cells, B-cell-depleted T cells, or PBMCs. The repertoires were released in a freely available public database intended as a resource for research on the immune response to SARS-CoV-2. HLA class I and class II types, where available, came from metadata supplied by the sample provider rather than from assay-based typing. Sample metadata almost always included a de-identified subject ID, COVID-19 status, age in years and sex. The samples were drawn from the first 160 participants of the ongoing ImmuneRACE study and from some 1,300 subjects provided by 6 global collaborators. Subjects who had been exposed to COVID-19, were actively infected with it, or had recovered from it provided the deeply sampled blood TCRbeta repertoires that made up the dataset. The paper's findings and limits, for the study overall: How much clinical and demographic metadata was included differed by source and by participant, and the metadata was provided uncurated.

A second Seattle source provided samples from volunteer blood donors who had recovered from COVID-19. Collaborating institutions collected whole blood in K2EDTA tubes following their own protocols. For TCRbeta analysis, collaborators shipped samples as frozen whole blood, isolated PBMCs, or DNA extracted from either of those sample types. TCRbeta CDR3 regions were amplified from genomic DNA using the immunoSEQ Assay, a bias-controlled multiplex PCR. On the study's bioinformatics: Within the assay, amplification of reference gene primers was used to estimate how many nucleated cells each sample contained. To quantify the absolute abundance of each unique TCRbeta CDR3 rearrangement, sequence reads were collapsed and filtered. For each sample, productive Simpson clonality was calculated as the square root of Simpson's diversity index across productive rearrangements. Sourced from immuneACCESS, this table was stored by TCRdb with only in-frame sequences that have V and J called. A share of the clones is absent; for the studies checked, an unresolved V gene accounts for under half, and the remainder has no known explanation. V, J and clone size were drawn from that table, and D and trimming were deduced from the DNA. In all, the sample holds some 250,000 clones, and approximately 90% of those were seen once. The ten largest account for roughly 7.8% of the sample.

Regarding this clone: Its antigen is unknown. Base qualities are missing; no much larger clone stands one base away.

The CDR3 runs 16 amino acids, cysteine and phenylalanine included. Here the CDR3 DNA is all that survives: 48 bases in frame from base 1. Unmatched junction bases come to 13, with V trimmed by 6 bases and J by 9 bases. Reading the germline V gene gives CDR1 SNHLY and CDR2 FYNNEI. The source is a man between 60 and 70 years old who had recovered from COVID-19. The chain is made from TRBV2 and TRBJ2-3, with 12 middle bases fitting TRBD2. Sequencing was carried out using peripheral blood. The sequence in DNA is TGTGCCAGCAGAAAAGGACTAGCGGGGATCGGGGTCACGCAGTATTTT. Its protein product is CASRKGLAGIGVTQYF.